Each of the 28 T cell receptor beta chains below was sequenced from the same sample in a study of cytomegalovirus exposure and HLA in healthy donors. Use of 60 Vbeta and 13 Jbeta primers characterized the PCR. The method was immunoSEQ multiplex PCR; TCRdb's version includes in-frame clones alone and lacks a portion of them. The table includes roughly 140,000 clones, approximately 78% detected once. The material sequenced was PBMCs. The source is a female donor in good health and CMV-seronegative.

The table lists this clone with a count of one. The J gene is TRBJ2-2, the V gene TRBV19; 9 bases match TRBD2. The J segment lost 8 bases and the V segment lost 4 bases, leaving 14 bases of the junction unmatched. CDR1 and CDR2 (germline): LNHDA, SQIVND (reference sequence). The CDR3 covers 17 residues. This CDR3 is CASSTIRVAGVTGELFF. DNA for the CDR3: TGTGCCAGTAGTACCATTAGGGTAGCGGGAGTTACGGGGGAGCTGTTTTTT. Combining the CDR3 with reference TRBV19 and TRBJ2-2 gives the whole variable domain DGGITQSPKYLFRKEGQNVTLSCEQNLNHDAMYWYRQDPGQGLRLIYYSQIVNDFQKGDIAEGYSVSREKKESFPLTVTSAQKNPTAFYLCASSTIRVAGVTGELFFGEGSRLTVL.

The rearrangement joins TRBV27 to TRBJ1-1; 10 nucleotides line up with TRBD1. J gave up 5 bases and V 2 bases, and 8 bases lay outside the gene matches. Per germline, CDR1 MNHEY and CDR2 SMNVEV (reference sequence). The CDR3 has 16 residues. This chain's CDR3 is CASSLGGQGFRTEAFF. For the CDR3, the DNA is TGTGCCAGCAGTTTAGGGGGACAGGGGTTTCGGACTGAAGCTTTCTTT.

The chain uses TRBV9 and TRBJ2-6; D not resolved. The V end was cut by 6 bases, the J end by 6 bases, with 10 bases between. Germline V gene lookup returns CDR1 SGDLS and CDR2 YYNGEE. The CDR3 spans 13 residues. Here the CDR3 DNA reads TGTGCCAGCACCATCGGTGCGGCCAACGTCCTGACTTTC. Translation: CASTIGAANVLTF.

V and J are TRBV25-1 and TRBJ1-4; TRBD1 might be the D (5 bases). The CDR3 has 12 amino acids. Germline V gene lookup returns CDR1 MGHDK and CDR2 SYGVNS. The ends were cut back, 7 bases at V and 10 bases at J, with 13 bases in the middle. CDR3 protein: CASTRTGGKLFF. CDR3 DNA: TGTGCCAGCACTCGCACGGGGGGAAAACTGTTTTTT. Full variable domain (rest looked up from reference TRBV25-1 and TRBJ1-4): EADIYQTPRYLVIGTGKKITLECSQTMGHDKMYWYQQDPGMELHLIHYSYGVNSTEKGDLSSESTVSRIRTEHFPLTLESARPSHTSQYLCASTRTGGKLFFGSGTQLSVL.

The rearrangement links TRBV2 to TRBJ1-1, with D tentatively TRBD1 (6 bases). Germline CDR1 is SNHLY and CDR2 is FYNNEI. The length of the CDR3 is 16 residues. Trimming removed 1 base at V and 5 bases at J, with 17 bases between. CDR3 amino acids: CASSEDYRVLRTEAFF. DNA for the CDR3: TGTGCCAGCAGTGAAGACTACAGGGTTTTGAGGACTGAAGCTTTCTTT.

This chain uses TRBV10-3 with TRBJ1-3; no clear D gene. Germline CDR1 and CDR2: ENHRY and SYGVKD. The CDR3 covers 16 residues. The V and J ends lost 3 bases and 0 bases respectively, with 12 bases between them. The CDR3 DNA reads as TGTGCCATCAGTGAAGGGCGGGCACTCTCTGGAAACACCATATATTTT. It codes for CAISEGRALSGNTIYF.

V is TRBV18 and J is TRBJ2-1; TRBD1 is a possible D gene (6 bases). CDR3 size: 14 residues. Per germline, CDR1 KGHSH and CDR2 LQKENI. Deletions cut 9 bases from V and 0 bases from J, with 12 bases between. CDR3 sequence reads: CARRQASSYNEQFF. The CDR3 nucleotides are TGTGCCAGGAGACAGGCCAGCTCCTACAATGAGCAGTTCTTC. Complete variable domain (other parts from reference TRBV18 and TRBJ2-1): NAGVMQNPRHLVRRRGQEARLRCSPMKGHSHVYWYRQLPEEGLKFMVYLQKENIIDESGMPKERFSAEFPKEGPSILRIQQVVRGDSAAYFCARRQASSYNEQFFGPGTRLTVL.

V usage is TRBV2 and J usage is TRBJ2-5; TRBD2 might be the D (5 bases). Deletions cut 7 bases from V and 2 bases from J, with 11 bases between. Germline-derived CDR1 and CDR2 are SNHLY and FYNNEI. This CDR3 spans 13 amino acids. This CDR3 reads CASNQAEQETQYF. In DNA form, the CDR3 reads TGTGCCAGCAACCAAGCGGAACAAGAGACCCAGTACTTC.

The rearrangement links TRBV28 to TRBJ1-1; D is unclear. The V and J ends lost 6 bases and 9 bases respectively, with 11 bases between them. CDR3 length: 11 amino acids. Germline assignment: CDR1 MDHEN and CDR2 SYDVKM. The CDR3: CASSSEAKAFF. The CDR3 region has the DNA TGTGCCAGCAGCTCTGAAGCCAAAGCTTTCTTT.

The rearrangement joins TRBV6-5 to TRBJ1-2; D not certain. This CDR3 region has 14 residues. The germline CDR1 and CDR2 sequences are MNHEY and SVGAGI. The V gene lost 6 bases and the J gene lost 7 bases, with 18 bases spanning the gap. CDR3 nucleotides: TGTGCCAGCAGCCGTGGGGAGGGCAGCTGTGGCTACACCTTC. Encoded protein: CASSRGEGSCGYTF.

The CDR3 DNA reads TGTGCCAGCAGCCACAACGACCCACAGGGGGCAGACACCATATATTTT. This sequence encodes CASSHNDPQGADTIYF. The chain has TRBV9 and TRBJ1-3; 9 bases line up with TRBD1. The V gene's germline CDR1 is SGDLS and CDR2 YYNGEE. The CDR3 runs 16 residues. With 4 bases clipped from V and 8 bases from J, the junction kept 13 bases outside the gene matches. Drawing the rest from reference TRBV9 and TRBJ1-3, the complete variable domain is DSGVTQTPKHLITATGQRVTLRCSPRSGDLSVYWYQQSLDQGLQFLIQYYNGEERAKGNILERFSAQQFPDLHSELNLSSLELGDSALYFCASSHNDPQGADTIYFGEGSWLTVV.

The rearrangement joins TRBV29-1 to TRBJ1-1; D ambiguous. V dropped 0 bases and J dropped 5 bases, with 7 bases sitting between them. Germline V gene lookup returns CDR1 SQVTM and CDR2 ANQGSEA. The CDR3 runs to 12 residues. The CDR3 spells CSVEDPGTEAFF. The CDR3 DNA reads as TGCAGCGTTGAAGATCCGGGAACTGAAGCTTTCTTT.

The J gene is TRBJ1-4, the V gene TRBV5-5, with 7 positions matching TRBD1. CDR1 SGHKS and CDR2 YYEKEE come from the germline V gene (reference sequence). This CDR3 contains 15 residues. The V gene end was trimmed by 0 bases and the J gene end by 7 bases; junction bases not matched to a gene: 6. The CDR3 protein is CASSLGDSGSEKLFF. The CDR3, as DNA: TGTGCCAGCAGCTTGGGGGACAGTGGTAGTGAAAAACTGTTTTTT.

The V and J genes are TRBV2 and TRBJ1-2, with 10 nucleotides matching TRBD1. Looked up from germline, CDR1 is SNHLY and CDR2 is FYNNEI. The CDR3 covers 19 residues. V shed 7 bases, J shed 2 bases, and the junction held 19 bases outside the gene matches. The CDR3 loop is CASNLRKSDRGYSNYGYTF. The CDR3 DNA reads TGTGCCAGCAACCTTAGAAAATCGGACAGGGGGTATTCCAACTATGGCTACACCTTC. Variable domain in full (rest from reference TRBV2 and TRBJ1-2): EPEVTQTPSHQVTQMGQEVILRCVPISNHLYFYWYRQILGQKVEFLVSFYNNEISEKSEIFDDQFSVERPDGSNFTLKIRSTKLEDSAMYFCASNLRKSDRGYSNYGYTFGSGTRLTVV.

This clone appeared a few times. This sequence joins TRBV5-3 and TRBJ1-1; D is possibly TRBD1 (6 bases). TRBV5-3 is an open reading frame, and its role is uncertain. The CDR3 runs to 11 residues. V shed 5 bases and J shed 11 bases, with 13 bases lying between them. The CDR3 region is CARSFRGLAFF. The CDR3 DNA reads TGTGCCAGAAGTTTCAGGGGCCTCGCTTTCTTT.

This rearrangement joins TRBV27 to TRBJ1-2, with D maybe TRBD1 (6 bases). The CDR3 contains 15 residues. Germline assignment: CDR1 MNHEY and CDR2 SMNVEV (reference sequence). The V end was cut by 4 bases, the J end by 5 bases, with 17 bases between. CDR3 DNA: TGTGCCAGCAGTTCAACCCCGGACAGAATATATGGCTACACCTTC. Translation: CASSSTPDRIYGYTF.

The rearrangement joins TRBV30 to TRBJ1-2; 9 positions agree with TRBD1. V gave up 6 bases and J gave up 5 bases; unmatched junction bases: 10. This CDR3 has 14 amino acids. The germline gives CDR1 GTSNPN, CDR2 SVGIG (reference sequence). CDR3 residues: CACPSKGQGYGYTF. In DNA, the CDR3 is TGTGCCTGTCCCTCGAAGGGACAGGGTTATGGCTACACCTTC. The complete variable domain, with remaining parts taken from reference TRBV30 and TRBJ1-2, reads SQTIHQWPATLVQPVGSPLSLECTVEGTSNPNLYWYRQAAGRGLQLLFYSVGIGQISSEVPQNLSASRPQDRQFILSSKKLLLSDSGFYLCACPSKGQGYGYTFGSGTRLTVV.

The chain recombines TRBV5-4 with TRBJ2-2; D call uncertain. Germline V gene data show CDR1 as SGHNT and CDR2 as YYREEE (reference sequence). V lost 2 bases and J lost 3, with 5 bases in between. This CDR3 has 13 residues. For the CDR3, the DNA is TGTGCCAGCAGCTTTCTAGACACCGGGGAGCTGTTTTTT. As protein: CASSFLDTGELFF.

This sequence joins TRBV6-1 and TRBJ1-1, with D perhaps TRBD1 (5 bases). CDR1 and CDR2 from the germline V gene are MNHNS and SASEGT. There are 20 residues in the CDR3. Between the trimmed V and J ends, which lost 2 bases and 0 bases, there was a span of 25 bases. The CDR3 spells CASSEYGVRGTINMNTEAFF. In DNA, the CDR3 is TGTGCCAGCAGTGAATATGGGGTGCGGGGGACGATTAACATGAACACTGAAGCTTTCTTT.

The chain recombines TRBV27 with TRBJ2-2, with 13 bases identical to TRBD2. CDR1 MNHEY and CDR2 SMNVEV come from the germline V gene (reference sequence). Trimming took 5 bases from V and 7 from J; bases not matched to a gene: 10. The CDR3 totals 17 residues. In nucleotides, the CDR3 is TGTGCCAGCAGTGCGCAACTAGCGGGGGGGCCTCACGGGGAGCTGTTTTTT. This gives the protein CASSAQLAGGPHGELFF.

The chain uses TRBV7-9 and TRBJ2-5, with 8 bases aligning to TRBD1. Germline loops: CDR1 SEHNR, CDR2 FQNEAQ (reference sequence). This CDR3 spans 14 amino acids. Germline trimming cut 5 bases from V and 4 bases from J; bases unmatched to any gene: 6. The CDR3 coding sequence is TGTGCCAGCAGCCAGCCGACAGGGGTAGAGACCCAGTACTTC. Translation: CASSQPTGVETQYF.

CDR3 sequence (DNA): TGTGCCAGCTCGAGCATCCCCCGCACAGATACGCAGTATTTT. It specifies CASSSIPRTDTQYF. The chain couples TRBV27 to TRBJ2-3; the D is unclear. Germline V gene lookup returns CDR1 MNHEY and CDR2 SMNVEV (reference sequence). There are 14 residues in the CDR3. V shed 8 bases and J shed 1 base, with 13 bases lying between them.

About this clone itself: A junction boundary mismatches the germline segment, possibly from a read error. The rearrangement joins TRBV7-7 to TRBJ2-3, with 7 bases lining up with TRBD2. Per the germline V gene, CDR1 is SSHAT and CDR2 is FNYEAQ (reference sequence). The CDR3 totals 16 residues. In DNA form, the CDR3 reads TGTGCTAGCAGCTTAGGAGGAGGGGAGGGAACAGATACGCAGTATTTT. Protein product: CASSLGGGEGTDTQYF.

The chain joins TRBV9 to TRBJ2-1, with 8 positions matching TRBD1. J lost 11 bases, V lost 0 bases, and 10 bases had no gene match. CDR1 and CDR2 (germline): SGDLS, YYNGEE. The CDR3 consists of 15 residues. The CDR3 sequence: CASSVVGTGIAQQFF. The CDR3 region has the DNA TGTGCCAGCAGCGTAGTTGGGACAGGTATCGCGCAGCAGTTCTTC.

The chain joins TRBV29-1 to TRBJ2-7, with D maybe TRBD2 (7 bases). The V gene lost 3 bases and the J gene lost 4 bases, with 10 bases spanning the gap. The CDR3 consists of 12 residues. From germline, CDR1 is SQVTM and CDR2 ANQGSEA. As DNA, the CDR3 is TGCAGCGTTGAGAGGGGGGGGTACGAGCAGTACTTC. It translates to CSVERGGYEQYF.

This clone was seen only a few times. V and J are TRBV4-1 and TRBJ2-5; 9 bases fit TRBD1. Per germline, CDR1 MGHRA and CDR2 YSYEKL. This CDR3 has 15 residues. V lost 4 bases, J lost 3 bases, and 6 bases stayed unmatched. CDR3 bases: TGCGCCAGCAGCCTCAAGGACAGGGGAGAAGAGACCCAGTACTTC. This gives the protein CASSLKDRGEETQYF.

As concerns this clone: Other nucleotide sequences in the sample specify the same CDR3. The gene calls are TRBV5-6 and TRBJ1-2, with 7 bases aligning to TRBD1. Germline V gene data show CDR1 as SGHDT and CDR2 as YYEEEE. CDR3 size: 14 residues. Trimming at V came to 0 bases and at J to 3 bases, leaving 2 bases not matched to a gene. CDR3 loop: CASSLGQGDYGYTF. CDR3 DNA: TGTGCCAGCAGCTTGGGACAGGGCGACTATGGCTACACCTTC.

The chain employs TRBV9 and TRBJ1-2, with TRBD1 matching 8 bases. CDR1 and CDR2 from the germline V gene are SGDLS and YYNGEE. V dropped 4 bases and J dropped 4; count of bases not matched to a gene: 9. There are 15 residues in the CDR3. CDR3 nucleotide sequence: TGTGCCAGCAGCTCTGGGACAGGAATGAGCTATGGCTACACCTTC. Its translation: CASSSGTGMSYGYTF.